This T cell receptor (beta chain) originates from a study of metastatic and nonmetastatic thyroid tumors. Overall study context: Thyroid patients, malignant and benign, had repertoires compared across blood and tumor or nodule tissue.

All patients were untreated before thyroid surgery. CDR3 length equals 14 residues. Germline V gene data show CDR1 as MNHNS and CDR2 as SASEGT. Trimming removed 5 bases from V and 4 bases from J; junction bases left unmatched: 3. Source study methods: The study took CDR3 differences across clinicopathological groups and made a distant-metastasis classifier for papillary thyroid cancer from them. TCRdb used MiXCR to call clones anew from the PCR reads. TCRdb's processing, not the authors', yielded these V and J calls. This sample yields just over 20,000 clones, of which approximately 15% are seen a single time; 19% belongs to the top ten. General study points: Reportedly, malignant thyroid tumors had significantly higher TCR beta diversity than benign nodules, in blood and tumor.

In its sample, this clone is medium-sized (0.01 to 0.1%). The target antigen is unknown. The TCR sequence derives from a female donor with papillary thyroid cancer or a benign thyroid nodule (not recorded which). Some clones in this sample may be carry-over from other donors' samples. Sequenced input: blood. The chain is built from TRBV6-1 and TRBJ2-2; 8 nucleotides line up with TRBD1. The CDR3 DNA reads as TGTGCCAGCAGTACCGGGACAGGCACCGGGGAGCTGTTTTTT. Its protein product is CASSTGTGTGELFF.